This T cell receptor beta chain came from a study of T cell changes during pregnancy in multiple sclerosis. CDR3 length: 16 amino acids. With V trimmed by 4 bases and J by 4 bases, 11 bases remained unmatched. Looked up from germline, CDR1 is ENHRY and CDR2 is SYGVKD. Sequencing was performed with immunoSEQ multiplex PCR; in TCRdb, only in-frame clones are kept and a portion is missing. The data show fewer than 45,000 clones, with around 92% seen just once and 8.1% held by the top ten. This clonotype originated in a female donor with multiple sclerosis, enrolled in a pregnancy study. The material was CD8+ T cells from peripheral blood mononuclear cells, obtained in the third trimester of pregnancy. The rearrangement uses TRBV10-3 and TRBJ2-7, with 9 bases fitting TRBD2. The CDR3 nucleotides are TGTGCCATCAGTGCGGTGGCTAGCGGGGATCCATACGAGCAGTACTTC. It specifies CAISAVASGDPYEQYF.